Listed here are 15 T cell receptor beta chains from one sample, sequenced in a study of cytomegalovirus exposure and HLA in healthy donors. With 60 Vbeta and 13 Jbeta primers, the PCR was carried out. TCRdb's table, derived via immunoSEQ multiplex PCR, lists solely in-frame clones and lacks some. The data contain 150,000 to 200,000 clones, roughly 85% of them singletons. Specimen: PBMCs. The receptors originated from a middle-aged woman in good health and CMV-seronegative.

Only a few counts were recorded for this clone. Sequence at one end of the junction differs from germline and may be a read error. CDR3 coding DNA: TGCGCCAGCAGCCTCGACAGGGGGAACGCCGGGGAGCTGTTTTTT. Amino acids: CASSLDRGNAGELFF. The chain carries TRBV5-1 and TRBJ2-2, with 9 positions matching TRBD1. Per the germline V gene, CDR1 is SGHRS and CDR2 is YFSETQ. This CDR3 contains 15 residues.

This sequence joins TRBV13 and TRBJ2-7, with D tentatively TRBD2 (5 bases). Germline-derived CDR1 and CDR2 are PRHDT and FYEKMQ (reference sequence). This CDR3 spans 14 amino acids. The ends were cut back, 1 base at V and 5 bases at J, with 12 bases in the middle. CDR3 bases: TGTGCCAGCAGCTTAGCGGGGAAAGACCACGAGCAGTACTTC. Translated, it gives CASSLAGKDHEQYF. Drawing the rest from reference TRBV13 and TRBJ2-7, the complete variable domain is AAGVIQSPRHLIKEKRETATLKCYPIPRHDTVYWYQQGPGQDPQFLISFYEKMQSDKGSIPDRFSAQQFSDYHSELNMSSLELGDSALYFCASSLAGKDHEQYFGPGTRLTVT.

This clone showed up just a few times. The V and J genes are TRBV4-1 and TRBJ1-1; D might be TRBD1 (6 bases). CDR3 length: 14 amino acids. Trimming cost V 1 base and J 13 bases, with 19 bases left between them. Germline CDR1 reads MGHRA; CDR2 reads YSYEKL. The CDR3 is CASSQGRTGSWVFF. The CDR3 DNA is TGCGCCAGCAGCCAAGGGCGAACAGGGTCCTGGGTTTTCTTT.

The chain joins TRBV2 to TRBJ2-2; D possibly corresponds to TRBD2 (6 bases). CDR1 is SNHLY and CDR2 is FYNNEI in the germline V gene. V gave up 6 bases and J gave up 0 bases, with 20 bases separating them. The CDR3 runs to 18 residues. CDR3 sequence reads: CASRATGTWFANTGELFF. CDR3 DNA: TGTGCCAGCAGAGCTACCGGGACTTGGTTCGCGAACACCGGGGAGCTGTTTTTT.

The chain uses TRBV29-1 and TRBJ2-3; TRBD2 aligns across 8 bases. Germline loops: CDR1 SQVTM, CDR2 ANQGSEA. Unmatched junction bases numbered 8, after V lost 8 bases and J lost 4 bases. The CDR3 loop spans 13 amino acids. The CDR3 sequence: CSLRAGVADTQYF. The CDR3 DNA sequence: TGCAGCCTCAGAGCGGGAGTGGCAGATACGCAGTATTTT.

V usage is TRBV5-4 and J usage is TRBJ2-1; no definite D call. This CDR3 comprises 12 residues. Germline loops: CDR1 SGHNT, CDR2 YYREEE (reference sequence). V was trimmed by 6 bases and J by 5 bases, leaving 9 bases between them. The CDR3 is CASTSLNNEQFF. CDR3 sequence (DNA): TGTGCCAGCACTAGTTTAAACAATGAGCAGTTCTTC.

Here the CDR3 DNA reads TGTGCCTGGAGTCGGAATGAGCAGTTCTTC. Its translation is CAWSRNEQFF. V usage is TRBV30 and J usage is TRBJ2-1, with D uncertain. The CDR3 is 10 amino acids. V shed 2 bases and J shed 7 bases, with 3 bases lying between them. Germline V gene lookup returns CDR1 GTSNPN and CDR2 SVGIG (reference sequence).

V usage is TRBV27 and J usage is TRBJ2-1, with D unclear. This CDR3 comprises 14 residues. V was shortened by 4 bases and J by 7 bases, with 14 bases between the two germline ends. Looked up from germline, CDR1 is MNHEY and CDR2 is SMNVEV (reference sequence). The CDR3 DNA reads TGTGCCAGCAGTTCCCCGCTTTTCGGGAATGAGCAGTTCTTC. As protein: CASSSPLFGNEQFF.

This clone was counted a single time. This chain links TRBV7-2 with TRBJ1-2; unclear D gene. Germline lookup yields CDR1 SGHTA and CDR2 FQGNSA. V lost 2 bases and J 5 bases, leaving 6 bases between the germline ends. The CDR3 runs to 12 residues. Here the CDR3 reads CASSLIEYGYTF. CDR3 nucleotides: TGTGCCAGCAGCTTAATTGAGTATGGCTACACCTTC.

The J gene is TRBJ2-7, the V gene TRBV6-6; 7 nucleotides match TRBD2. Germline CDR1 reads MNHNY; CDR2 reads SVGAGI (reference sequence). With 3 bases clipped from V and 0 bases from J, the junction kept 8 bases outside the gene matches. The CDR3 is 16 amino acids. The CDR3 DNA is TGTGCCAGCAGTTATGGCCTAGCGGAAAGCTCCTACGAGCAGTACTTC. This codes for CASSYGLAESSYEQYF.

The chain combines TRBV6-5 with TRBJ2-1; 12 bases are shared with TRBD2. The CDR3 runs to 15 residues. The V segment lost 7 bases and the J segment 4 bases; nucleotides outside the gene matches: 5. CDR1 and CDR2 from the germline V gene are MNHEY and SVGAGI. CDR3 region: CASTQTSGSYNEQFF. In DNA form, the CDR3 reads TGTGCCAGCACCCAGACTAGCGGGAGTTACAATGAGCAGTTCTTC.

The rearrangement links TRBV9 to TRBJ2-7; 8 bases line up with TRBD1. V trimming: 3 bases; J trimming: 4 bases; junction bases outside the gene matches: 6. The CDR3 extends over 14 amino acids. Germline CDR1 SGDLS, CDR2 YYNGEE. CDR3 sequence reads: CASSARQGTYEQYF. For the CDR3, the DNA is TGTGCCAGCAGCGCCAGACAGGGGACGTACGAGCAGTACTTC.

V gene TRBV27 combines with J gene TRBJ2-7; 8 positions match TRBD2. The CDR3 sequence is 14 residues long. Germline V gene data show CDR1 as MNHEY and CDR2 as SMNVEV (reference sequence). Unmatched junction bases numbered 5, after V lost 7 bases and J lost 0 bases. The DNA for the CDR3 is TGTGCCAGCATCGGGGGGGGCCCCTCCTACGAGCAGTACTTC. This translates into CASIGGGPSYEQYF.

The chain employs TRBV19 and TRBJ1-5, with D possibly matching TRBD1 (5 bases). CDR3 length equals 15 residues. Germline CDR1 LNHDA, CDR2 SQIVND (reference sequence). Trimming removed 7 bases from V and 6 bases from J, with 19 bases in between. This CDR3 is CASTSRTGRGQPQHF. In DNA, the CDR3 is TGTGCCAGTACTTCTAGGACGGGGAGGGGTCAGCCCCAGCATTTT.

This clone was seen once. The chain links TRBV18 to TRBJ1-4; D is unclear. V was clipped by 1 base and J by 3 bases, with 6 bases between them. The germline gives CDR1 KGHSH, CDR2 LQKENI. The CDR3 has 14 amino acids. The CDR3 reads CASSPRQANEKLFF. CDR3 coding DNA: TGTGCCAGCTCACCACGGCAGGCTAATGAAAAACTGTTTTTT.